This entry lists 17 T cell receptor beta chains sequenced from one sample in a study of cytomegalovirus exposure and HLA in healthy donors. Primers included in the PCR were 60 Vbeta and 13 Jbeta primers. The table came from immunoSEQ multiplex PCR; TCRdb's copy has only in-frame clones and leaves some out. The data contain roughly 98,000 clones, about 80% of them singletons. Sequencing input: PBMCs. The receptors were sampled from a man aged 18 to 30 in good health and CMV-seropositive.

The rearrangement links TRBV27 to TRBJ2-5; 12 bases fit TRBD2. Germline loops: CDR1 MNHEY, CDR2 SMNVEV (reference sequence). J lost 7 bases, V lost 4 bases, and 7 bases had no gene match. This CDR3 is built from 15 residues. The CDR3 here is CASSSLAGGHRTQYF. The CDR3, as DNA: TGTGCCAGCAGTTCACTAGCGGGGGGCCATCGGACCCAGTACTTC.

The chain links TRBV2 to TRBJ1-6; D gene uncertain. The germline V gene encodes CDR1 SNHLY and CDR2 FYNNEI. CDR3 length equals 13 residues. The ends were cut back, 10 bases at V and 9 bases at J, with 16 bases in the middle. CDR3 nucleotides: TGTGCCACAAGGACTGTCAGTAGTTCACCCCTCCACTTT. The encoded protein is CATRTVSSSPLHF.

This clone was recorded only once. The rearrangement joins TRBV7-6 to TRBJ1-1, with 11 nucleotides matching TRBD1. The germline gives CDR1 SGHVS, CDR2 FNYEAQ. There are 16 residues in the CDR3. Trimming took 1 base from V and 2 from J; bases not matched to a gene: 3. In nucleotides, the CDR3 is TGTGCCAGCAGCTTAGGGACAGGGGGCCTTAACACTGAAGCTTTCTTT. It encodes CASSLGTGGLNTEAFF.

Points on this clone: One junction end does not reproduce the germline sequence, and a read error may be involved. This rearrangement joins TRBV2 to TRBJ2-3; unclear D gene. This CDR3 is built from 13 residues. The V gene's germline CDR1 is SNHLY and CDR2 FYNNEI. CDR3 protein: CASSEDLTDTQYF. The CDR3 coding sequence is TGTGCCAGCAGCGAAGATCTCACAGATACGCAGTATTTT.

This clone was detected once. The CDR3 nucleotides are TGTGCCAGTAGTATAGGGGAGCTTTCACCCCTCCACTTT. It encodes CASSIGELSPLHF. This chain connects TRBV19 to TRBJ1-6; D uncertain. Looked up from germline, CDR1 is LNHDA and CDR2 is SQIVND (reference sequence). The CDR3 has 13 residues. The V end was cut by 1 base, the J end by 9 bases, with 7 bases between.

This chain links TRBV11-2 with TRBJ1-1; the D gene is possibly TRBD1 (5 bases). Germline V gene data show CDR1 as SGHAT and CDR2 as FQNNGV. The V end was cut by 0 bases, the J end by 3 bases, with 14 bases between. CDR3 length equals 16 residues. The CDR3 here is CASSLDRPGGDTEAFF. The DNA for the CDR3 is TGTGCCAGCAGCTTAGATCGACCGGGAGGGGACACTGAAGCTTTCTTT.

The V gene is TRBV28, the J gene TRBJ2-7; maybe TRBD1 (6 bases). The germline V gene encodes CDR1 MDHEN and CDR2 SYDVKM. V lost 8 bases, J lost 2 bases, and 13 bases lay in between. This CDR3 has 13 amino acids. The CDR3 sequence is CASGPGQTYEQYF. DNA for the CDR3: TGTGCCAGCGGACCGGGACAAACCTACGAGCAGTACTTC.

A few counts support this clone. V usage is TRBV30 and J usage is TRBJ2-2; 7 bases line up with TRBD2. In germline, CDR1 is GTSNPN, CDR2 SVGIG (reference sequence). There are 15 residues in the CDR3. V gave up 0 bases and J gave up 4 bases; unmatched junction bases: 5. DNA for the CDR3: TGTGCCTGGAGTGTGGGAGGGGAGGTCACCGGGGAGCTGTTTTTT. It specifies CAWSVGGEVTGELFF.

The chain carries TRBV7-9 and TRBJ1-2; 8 bases line up with TRBD1. Trimming removed 5 bases from V and 6 bases from J; junction bases left unmatched: 5. Germline loops: CDR1 SEHNR, CDR2 FQNEAQ (reference sequence). The CDR3 is made up of 13 amino acids. The CDR3 nucleotides read TGTGCCAGCAGCCCCAAACAGGGGGATGGCTACACCTTC. Its protein is CASSPKQGDGYTF.

The chain links TRBV18 to TRBJ2-5, with 7 bases lining up with TRBD2. The CDR3 sequence is 13 residues long. The trim removed 6 bases at V and 3 bases at J, leaving 4 bases unmatched. From germline, CDR1 is KGHSH and CDR2 LQKENI. The DNA of the CDR3 is TGTGCCAGCTCTCCCCGGGGGGAAGAGACCCAGTACTTC. Its protein is CASSPRGEETQYF.

The sample holds a few counts of this clone. The rearrangement links TRBV2 to TRBJ2-3; perhaps TRBD1 as D (7 bases). This CDR3 has 16 residues. Trimming took 6 bases from V and 1 from J, leaving 17 bases between them. Germline V gene lookup returns CDR1 SNHLY and CDR2 FYNNEI. The DNA of the CDR3 is TGTGCCAGCAGACGCGGGACAGCACCTGGCACAGATACGCAGTATTTT. Its translation is CASRRGTAPGTDTQYF. Drawing the rest from reference TRBV2 and TRBJ2-3, the complete variable domain is EPEVTQTPSHQVTQMGQEVILRCVPISNHLYFYWYRQILGQKVEFLVSFYNNEISEKSEIFDDQFSVERPDGSNFTLKIRSTKLEDSAMYFCASRRGTAPGTDTQYFGPGTRLTVL.

The J gene is TRBJ2-3, the V gene TRBV15, with D possibly matching TRBD1 (5 bases). This CDR3 region has 15 residues. The V gene's germline CDR1 is LNHNV and CDR2 YYDKDF (reference sequence). The ends were cut back, 1 base at V and 2 bases at J, with 10 bases in the middle. The CDR3 region is CATSRGGRDTDTQYF. As DNA, the CDR3 is TGTGCCACCAGCAGAGGGGGCAGAGACACAGATACGCAGTATTTT.

The chain has TRBV27 and TRBJ2-3, with TRBD1 matching over 9 bases. Germline CDR1 and CDR2: MNHEY and SMNVEV (reference sequence). The CDR3 sequence is 15 residues long. Germline trimming cut 2 bases from V and 3 bases from J; bases unmatched to any gene: 3. The chain's CDR3 is CASSLPGQGTDTQYF. CDR3 in DNA: TGTGCCAGCAGTTTACCCGGACAGGGGACAGATACGCAGTATTTT.

The chain joins TRBV6-1 to TRBJ2-7; 10 bases match TRBD1. This CDR3 comprises 15 residues. The trim removed 6 bases at V and 2 bases at J, leaving 7 bases unmatched. CDR1 is MNHNS and CDR2 is SASEGT in the germline V gene. The CDR3 spells CASRRDRGQTYEQYF. CDR3 bases: TGTGCCAGCAGAAGAGACAGGGGGCAGACCTACGAGCAGTACTTC.

Turning to this clone: At the DNA level, this CDR3 is encoded by other sequences in the same sample as well. This chain connects TRBV2 to TRBJ1-5; 7 bases map to TRBD1. Germline loops: CDR1 SNHLY, CDR2 FYNNEI. V lost 6 bases and J lost 2; bases outside the gene matches: 1. The CDR3 is 13 residues long. CDR3 nucleotides: TGTGCCAGCAGAGGACAGGGCAATCAGCCCCAGCATTTT. Encoded protein: CASRGQGNQPQHF. Filled out from reference TRBV2 and TRBJ1-5, the complete variable domain reads EPEVTQTPSHQVTQMGQEVILRCVPISNHLYFYWYRQILGQKVEFLVSFYNNEISEKSEIFDDQFSVERPDGSNFTLKIRSTKLEDSAMYFCASRGQGNQPQHFGDGTRLSIL.

The chain links TRBV19 to TRBJ1-6; D possibly corresponds to TRBD1 (5 bases). The CDR3 loop spans 13 amino acids. V was cut by 7 bases and J by 5 bases, with 9 bases left in between. The V gene's germline CDR1 is LNHDA and CDR2 SQIVND (reference sequence). CDR3 loop: CASTRANNSPLHF. In DNA, the CDR3 is TGTGCCAGTACCAGGGCCAATAATTCACCCCTCCACTTT.

The chain uses TRBV5-1 and TRBJ2-7, with 7 bases fitting TRBD2. Germline lookup yields CDR1 SGHRS and CDR2 YFSETQ. V shed 4 bases, J shed 4 bases, and the junction held 8 bases outside the gene matches. This CDR3 is built from 14 residues. DNA for the CDR3: TGCGCCAGCAGCCCCGGGACTATTTCGTACGAGCAGTACTTC. It translates to CASSPGTISYEQYF. The entire variable domain, with the rest obtained from reference TRBV5-1 and TRBJ2-7, is as follows: KAGVTQTPRYLIKTRGQQVTLSCSPISGHRSVSWYQQTPGQGLQFLFEYFSETQRNKGNFPGRFSGRQFSNSRSEMNVSTLELGDSALYLCASSPGTISYEQYFGPGTRLTVT.